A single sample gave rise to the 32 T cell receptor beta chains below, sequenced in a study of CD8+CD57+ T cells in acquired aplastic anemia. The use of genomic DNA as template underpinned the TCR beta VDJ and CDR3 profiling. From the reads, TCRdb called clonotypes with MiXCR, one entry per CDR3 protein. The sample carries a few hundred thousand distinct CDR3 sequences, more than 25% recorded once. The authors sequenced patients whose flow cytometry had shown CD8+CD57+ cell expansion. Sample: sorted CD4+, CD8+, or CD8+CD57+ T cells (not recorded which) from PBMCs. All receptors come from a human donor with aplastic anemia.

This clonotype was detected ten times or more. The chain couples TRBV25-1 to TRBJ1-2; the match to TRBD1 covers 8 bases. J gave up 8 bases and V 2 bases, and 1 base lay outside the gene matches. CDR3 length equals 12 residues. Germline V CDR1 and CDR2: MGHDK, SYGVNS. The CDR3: CASSEGDRGYTF. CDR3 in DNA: TGTGCCAGCAGTGAAGGGGACAGGGGCTACACCTTC.

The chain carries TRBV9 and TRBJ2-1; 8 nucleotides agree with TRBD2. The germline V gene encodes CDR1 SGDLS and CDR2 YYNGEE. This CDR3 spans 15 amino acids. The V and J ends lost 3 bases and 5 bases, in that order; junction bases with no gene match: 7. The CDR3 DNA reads TGTGCCAGCAGCGCCACCGGGACTAGAAACAATGAGCAGTTCTTC. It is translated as CASSATGTRNNEQFF.

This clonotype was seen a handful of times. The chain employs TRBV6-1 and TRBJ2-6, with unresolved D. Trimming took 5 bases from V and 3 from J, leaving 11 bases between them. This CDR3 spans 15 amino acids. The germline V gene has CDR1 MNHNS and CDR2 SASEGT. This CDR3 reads CASSPSSDGANVLTF. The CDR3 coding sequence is TGTGCCAGCAGTCCATCCTCGGATGGGGCCAACGTCCTGACTTTC.

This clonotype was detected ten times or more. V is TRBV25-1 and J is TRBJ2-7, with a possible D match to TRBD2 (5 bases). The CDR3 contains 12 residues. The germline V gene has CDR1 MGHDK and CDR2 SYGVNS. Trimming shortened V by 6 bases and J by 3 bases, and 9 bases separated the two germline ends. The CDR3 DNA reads TGTGCCAGCAGGGGAGTAGGCTACGAGCAGTACTTC. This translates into CASRGVGYEQYF.

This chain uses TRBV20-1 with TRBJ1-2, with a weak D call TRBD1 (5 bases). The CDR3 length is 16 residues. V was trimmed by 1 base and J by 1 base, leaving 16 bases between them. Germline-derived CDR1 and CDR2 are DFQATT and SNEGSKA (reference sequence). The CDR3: CSARAAMGTDNYGYTF. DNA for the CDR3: TGCAGTGCTAGAGCCGCGATGGGGACCGATAACTATGGCTACACCTTC.

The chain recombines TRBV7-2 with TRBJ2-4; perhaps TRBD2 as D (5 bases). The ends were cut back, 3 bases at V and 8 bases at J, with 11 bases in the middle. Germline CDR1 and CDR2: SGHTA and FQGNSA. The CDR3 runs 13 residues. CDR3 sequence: CASSFGISDIQYF. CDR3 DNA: TGTGCCAGCAGCTTCGGGATTTCGGACATTCAGTACTTC.

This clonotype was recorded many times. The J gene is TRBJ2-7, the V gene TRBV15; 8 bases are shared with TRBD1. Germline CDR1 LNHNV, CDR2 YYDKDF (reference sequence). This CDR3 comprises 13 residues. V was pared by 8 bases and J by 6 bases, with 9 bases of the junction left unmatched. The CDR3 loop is CATQKEQGGEQYF. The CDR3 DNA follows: TGTGCCACCCAAAAGGAACAGGGGGGCGAGCAGTACTTC.

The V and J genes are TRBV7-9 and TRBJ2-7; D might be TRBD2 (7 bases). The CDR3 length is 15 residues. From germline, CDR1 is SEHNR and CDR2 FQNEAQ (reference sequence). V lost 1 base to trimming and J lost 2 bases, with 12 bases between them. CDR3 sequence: CASSLGGGAPYEQYF. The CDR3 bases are TGTGCCAGCAGCTTAGGCGGGGGCGCCCCCTACGAGCAGTACTTC.

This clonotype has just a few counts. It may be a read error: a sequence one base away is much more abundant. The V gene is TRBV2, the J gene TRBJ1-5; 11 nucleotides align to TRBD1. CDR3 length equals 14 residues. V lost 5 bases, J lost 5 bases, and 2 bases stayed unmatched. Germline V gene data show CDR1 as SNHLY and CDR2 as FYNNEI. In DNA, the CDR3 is TGTGCCAGCAGTCCGGGACAGGGGGATCAGCCCCAGCATTTT. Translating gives CASSPGQGDQPQHF.

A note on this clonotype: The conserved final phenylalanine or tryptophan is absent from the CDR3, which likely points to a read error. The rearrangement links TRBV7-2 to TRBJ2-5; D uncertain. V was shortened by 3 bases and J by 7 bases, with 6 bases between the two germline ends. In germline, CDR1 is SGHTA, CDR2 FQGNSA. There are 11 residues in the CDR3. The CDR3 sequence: CASSLDATQYS. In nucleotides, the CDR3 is TGTGCCAGCAGCTTGGACGCGACCCAGTACTCC.

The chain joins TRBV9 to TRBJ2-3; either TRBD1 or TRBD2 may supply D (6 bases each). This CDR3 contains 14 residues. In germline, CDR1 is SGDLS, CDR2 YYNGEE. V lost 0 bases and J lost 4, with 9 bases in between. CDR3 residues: CASSVGGAADTQYF. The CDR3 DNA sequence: TGTGCCAGCAGCGTAGGGGGGGCGGCAGATACGCAGTATTTT.

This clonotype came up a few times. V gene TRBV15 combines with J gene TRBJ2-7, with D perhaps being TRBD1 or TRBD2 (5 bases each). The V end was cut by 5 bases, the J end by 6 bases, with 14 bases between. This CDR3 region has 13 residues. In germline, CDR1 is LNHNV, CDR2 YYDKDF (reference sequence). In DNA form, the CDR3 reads TGTGCCACCAGCCGAGTCCCTGGGGGCGAGCAGTACTTC. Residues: CATSRVPGGEQYF. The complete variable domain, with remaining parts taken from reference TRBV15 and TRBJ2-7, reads DAMVIQNPRYQVTQFGKPVTLSCSQTLNHNVMYWYQQKSSQAPKLLFHYYDKDFNNEADTPDNFQSRRPNTSFCFLDIRSPGLGDTAMYLCATSRVPGGEQYFGPGTRLTVT.

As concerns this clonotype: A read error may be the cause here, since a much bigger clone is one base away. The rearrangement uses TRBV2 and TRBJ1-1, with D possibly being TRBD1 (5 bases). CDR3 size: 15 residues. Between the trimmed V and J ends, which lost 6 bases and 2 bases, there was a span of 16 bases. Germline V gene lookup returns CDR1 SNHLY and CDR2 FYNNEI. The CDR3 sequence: CASSGYGAANTEAFF. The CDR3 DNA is TGTGCCAGCAGCGGATACGGGGCAGCTAACACTGAAGCTTTCTTT. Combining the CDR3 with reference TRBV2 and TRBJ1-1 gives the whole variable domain EPEVTQTPSHQVTQMGQEVILRCVPISNHLYFYWYRQILGQKVEFLVSFYNNEISEKSEIFDDQFSVERPDGSNFTLKIRSTKLEDSAMYFCASSGYGAANTEAFFGQGTRLTVV.

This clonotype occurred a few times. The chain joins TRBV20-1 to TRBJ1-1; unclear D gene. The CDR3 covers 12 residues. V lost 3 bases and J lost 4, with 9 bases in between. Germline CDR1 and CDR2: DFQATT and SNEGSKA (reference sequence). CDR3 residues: CSARRAGTEAFF. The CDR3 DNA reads TGCAGTGCTAGGAGGGCCGGCACTGAAGCTTTCTTT.

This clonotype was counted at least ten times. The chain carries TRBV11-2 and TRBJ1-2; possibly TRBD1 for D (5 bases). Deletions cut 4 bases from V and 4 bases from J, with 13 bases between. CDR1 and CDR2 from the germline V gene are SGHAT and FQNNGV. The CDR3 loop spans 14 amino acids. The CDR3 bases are TGTGCCAGCAGCTCCAGGGATTTTGGCTATGGCTACACCTTC. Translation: CASSSRDFGYGYTF. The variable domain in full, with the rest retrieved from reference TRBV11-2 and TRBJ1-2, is EAGVAQSPRYKIIEKRQSVAFWCNPISGHATLYWYQQILGQGPKLLIQFQNNGVVDDSQLPKDRFSAERLKGVDSTLKIQPAKLEDSAVYLCASSSRDFGYGYTFGSGTRLTVV.

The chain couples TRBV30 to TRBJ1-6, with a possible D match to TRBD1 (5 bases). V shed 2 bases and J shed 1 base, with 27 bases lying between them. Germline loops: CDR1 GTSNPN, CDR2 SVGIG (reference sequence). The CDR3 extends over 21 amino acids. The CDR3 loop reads CAWSYKRQPLGDVSYNSPLHF. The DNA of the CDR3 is TGTGCCTGGAGTTATAAACGACAGCCACTTGGAGATGTGTCCTATAATTCACCCCTCCACTTT.

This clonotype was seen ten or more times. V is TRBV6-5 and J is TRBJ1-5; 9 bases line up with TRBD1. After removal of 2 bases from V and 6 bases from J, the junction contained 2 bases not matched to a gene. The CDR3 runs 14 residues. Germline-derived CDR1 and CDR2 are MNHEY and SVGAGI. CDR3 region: CASSYGQGSQPQHF. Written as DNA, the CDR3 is TGTGCCAGCAGTTACGGACAGGGGAGTCAGCCCCAGCATTTT.

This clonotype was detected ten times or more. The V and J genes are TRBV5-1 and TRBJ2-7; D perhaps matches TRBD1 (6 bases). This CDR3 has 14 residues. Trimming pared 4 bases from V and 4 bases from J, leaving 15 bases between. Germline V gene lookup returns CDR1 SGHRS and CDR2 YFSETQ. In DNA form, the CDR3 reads TGCGCCAGCAGCAAACAGGGTCAGGCGTACGAGCAGTACTTC. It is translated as CASSKQGQAYEQYF.

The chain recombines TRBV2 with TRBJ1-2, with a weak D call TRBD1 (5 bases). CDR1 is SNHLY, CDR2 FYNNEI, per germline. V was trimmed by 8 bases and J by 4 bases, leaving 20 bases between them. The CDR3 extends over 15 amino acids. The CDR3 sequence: CASSPKTVSLYGYTF. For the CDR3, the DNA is TGTGCCAGCTCACCCAAGACAGTCTCCCTCTATGGCTACACCTTC.

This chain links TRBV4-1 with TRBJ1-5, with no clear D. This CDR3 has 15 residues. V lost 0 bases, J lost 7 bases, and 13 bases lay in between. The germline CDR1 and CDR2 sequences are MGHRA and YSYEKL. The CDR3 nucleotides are TGCGCCAGCAGCCAAGATGTTGGGTTCGGACAGCCCCAGCATTTT. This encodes CASSQDVGFGQPQHF.

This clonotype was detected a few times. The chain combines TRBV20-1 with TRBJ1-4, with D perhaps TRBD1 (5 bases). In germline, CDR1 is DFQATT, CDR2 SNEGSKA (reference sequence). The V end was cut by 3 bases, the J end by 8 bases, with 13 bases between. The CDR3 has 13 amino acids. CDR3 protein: CSASAGLREKLFF. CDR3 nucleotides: TGCAGTGCTAGTGCAGGGCTCCGGGAAAAACTGTTTTTT.

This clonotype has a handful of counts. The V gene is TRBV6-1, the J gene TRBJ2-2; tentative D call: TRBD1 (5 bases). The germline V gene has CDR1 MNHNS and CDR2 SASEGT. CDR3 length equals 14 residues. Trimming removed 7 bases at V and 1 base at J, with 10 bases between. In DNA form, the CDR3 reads TGTGCCAGCAAGGGGCAGCTGAACACCGGGGAGCTGTTTTTT. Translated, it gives CASKGQLNTGELFF.

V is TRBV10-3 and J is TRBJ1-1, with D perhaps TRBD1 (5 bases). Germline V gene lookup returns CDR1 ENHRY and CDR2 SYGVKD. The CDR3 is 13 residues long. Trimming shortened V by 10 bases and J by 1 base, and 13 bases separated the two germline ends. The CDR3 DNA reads TGTGCCACCCGTAATCAGGGGAACACTGAAGCTTTCTTT. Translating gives CATRNQGNTEAFF.

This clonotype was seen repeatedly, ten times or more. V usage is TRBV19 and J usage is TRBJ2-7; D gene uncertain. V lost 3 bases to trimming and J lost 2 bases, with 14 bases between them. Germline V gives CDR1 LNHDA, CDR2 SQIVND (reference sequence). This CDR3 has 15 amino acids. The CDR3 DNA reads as TGTGCCAGTAGTATCGAGACTGTAGGAACCTACGAGCAGTACTTC. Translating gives CASSIETVGTYEQYF. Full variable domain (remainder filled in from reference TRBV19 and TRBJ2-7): DGGITQSPKYLFRKEGQNVTLSCEQNLNHDAMYWYRQDPGQGLRLIYYSQIVNDFQKGDIAEGYSVSREKKESFPLTVTSAQKNPTAFYLCASSIETVGTYEQYFGPGTRLTVT.

CDR3 region: CASSLAELGWDRGGNEQFF. The CDR3 coding sequence is TGTGCCAGCAGCTTAGCGGAGTTGGGTTGGGACAGGGGAGGCAATGAGCAGTTCTTC. This chain links TRBV11-1 with TRBJ2-1; 10 nucleotides line up with TRBD1. V gave up 0 bases and J gave up 6 bases; unmatched junction bases: 14. The germline CDR1 and CDR2 sequences are SGHAT and FQDESV (reference sequence). The CDR3 runs to 19 residues.

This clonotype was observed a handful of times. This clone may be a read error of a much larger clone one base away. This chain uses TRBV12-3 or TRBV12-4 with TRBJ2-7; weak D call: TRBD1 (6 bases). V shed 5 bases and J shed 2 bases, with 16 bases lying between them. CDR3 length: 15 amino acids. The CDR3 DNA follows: TGTGCCAGCAGTGCAGGGACAAATGTCACCTACGAGCAGTACTTC. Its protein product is CASSAGTNVTYEQYF.

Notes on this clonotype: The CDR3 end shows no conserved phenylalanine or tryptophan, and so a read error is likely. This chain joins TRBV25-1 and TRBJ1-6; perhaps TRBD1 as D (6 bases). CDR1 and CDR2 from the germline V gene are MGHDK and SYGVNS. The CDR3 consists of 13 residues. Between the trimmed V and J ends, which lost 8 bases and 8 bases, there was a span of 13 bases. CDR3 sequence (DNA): TGTGCCAGCGGCCAGGGGTATGATTCACCCCTCCACTTG. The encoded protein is CASGQGYDSPLHL.

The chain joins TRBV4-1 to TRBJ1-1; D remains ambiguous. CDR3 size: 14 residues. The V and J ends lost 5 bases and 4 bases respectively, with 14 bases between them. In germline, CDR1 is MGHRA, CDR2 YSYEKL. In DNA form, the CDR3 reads TGCGCCAGCAGCGTGCTCAGTGGCACCACTGAAGCTTTCTTT. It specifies CASSVLSGTTEAFF.

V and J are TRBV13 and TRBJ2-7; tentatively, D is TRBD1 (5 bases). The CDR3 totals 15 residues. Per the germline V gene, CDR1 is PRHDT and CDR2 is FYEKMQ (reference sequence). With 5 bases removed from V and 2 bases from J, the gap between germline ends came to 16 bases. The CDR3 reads CASSGSMSGTYEQYF. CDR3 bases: TGTGCCAGCAGCGGGTCCATGTCAGGGACCTACGAGCAGTACTTC. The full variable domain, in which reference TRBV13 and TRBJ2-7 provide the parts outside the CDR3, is AAGVIQSPRHLIKEKRETATLKCYPIPRHDTVYWYQQGPGQDPQFLISFYEKMQSDKGSIPDRFSAQQFSDYHSELNMSSLELGDSALYFCASSGSMSGTYEQYFGPGTRLTVT.

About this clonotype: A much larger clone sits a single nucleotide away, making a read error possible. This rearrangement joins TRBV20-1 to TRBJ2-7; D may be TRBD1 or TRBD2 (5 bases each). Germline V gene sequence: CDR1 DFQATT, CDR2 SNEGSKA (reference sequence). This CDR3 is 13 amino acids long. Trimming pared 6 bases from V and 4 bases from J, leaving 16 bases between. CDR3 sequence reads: CSASRDPPYEQYF. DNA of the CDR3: TGCAGTGCAAGCCGGGACCCGCCTTACGAGCAGTACTTC.

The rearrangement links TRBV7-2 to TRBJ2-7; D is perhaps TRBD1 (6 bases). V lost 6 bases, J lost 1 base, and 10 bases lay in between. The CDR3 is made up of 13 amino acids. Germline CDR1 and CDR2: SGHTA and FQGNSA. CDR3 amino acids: CASRITGSYEQYF. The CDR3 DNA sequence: TGTGCCAGCAGAATTACAGGGTCCTACGAGCAGTACTTC.

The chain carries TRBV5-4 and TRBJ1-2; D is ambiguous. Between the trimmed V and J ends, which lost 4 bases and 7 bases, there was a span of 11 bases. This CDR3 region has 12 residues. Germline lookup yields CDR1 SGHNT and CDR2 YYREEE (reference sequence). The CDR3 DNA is TGTGCCAGCAGCCCTCGCGGGGTTGGCTACACCTTC. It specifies CASSPRGVGYTF.